These 16 T cell receptor beta chains were sequenced from one sample in a study of T cell responses to AZD1222 COVID-19 vaccine. Libraries were prepared by immunoSEQ multiplex PCR; TCRdb keeps only in-frame clonotypes and omits some of them. Among around 110,000 clones, 70% to 90% were seen once, and the ten largest hold about a tenth. The specimen comprised peripheral blood, sampled on day 0 of AZD1222 vaccination. The receptors were gathered from an adult in good health.

This sequence joins TRBV4-3 and TRBJ2-7, with 9 nucleotides matching TRBD1. The CDR3 has 16 amino acids. Germline CDR1 and CDR2: LGHNA and YSLEER. J gave up 2 bases and V 2 bases, and 7 bases lay outside the gene matches. CDR3 nucleotide sequence: TGCGCCAGCAGCCAAACAGGGGGCGCACGCACCTACGAGCAGTACTTC. Protein product: CASSQTGGARTYEQYF.

This rearrangement joins TRBV6-2 or TRBV6-3 to TRBJ2-5, with D perhaps assigned TRBD1 or TRBD2 (5 bases each). This CDR3 is 13 amino acids long. Trimming shortened V by 5 bases and J by 5 bases, and 12 bases separated the two germline ends. Germline CDR1 MNHEY, CDR2 SVGEGT. Written as DNA, the CDR3 is TGTGCCAGCAGTCCCGGGACGAGGGAGACCCAGTACTTC. Protein: CASSPGTRETQYF.

The chain couples TRBV5-4 to TRBJ2-7; D is perhaps TRBD2 (6 bases). V was cut by 4 bases and J by 0 bases, with 11 bases left in between. The CDR3 is 14 amino acids. The germline gives CDR1 SGHNT, CDR2 YYREEE (reference sequence). The CDR3 loop reads CASSRSGLSYEQYF. For the CDR3, the DNA is TGTGCCAGCAGCCGAAGCGGGCTCTCCTACGAGCAGTACTTC.

The CDR3 sequence is CASSLFWARGSPLHF. The CDR3 nucleotides read TGTGCCAGCAGTTTATTCTGGGCGAGGGGTTCACCCCTCCACTTT. The chain has TRBV28 and TRBJ1-6, with D perhaps matching TRBD1 (5 bases). This CDR3 has 15 residues. V was trimmed by 1 base and J by 9 bases, leaving 13 bases between them. Germline V gene lookup returns CDR1 MDHEN and CDR2 SYDVKM.

This chain connects TRBV23-1 to TRBJ2-7; TRBD1 matches 9 bases. TRBV23-1 is placed among ORFs of uncertain function. CDR3 size: 17 residues. The ends lost 0 bases at V and 4 bases at J; junction bases unmatched: 10. CDR3 nucleotides: TGCGCCAGCAGTCAATCGCCACAGGGGGCAGTTGTGTACGAGCAGTACTTC. It encodes CASSQSPQGAVVYEQYF.

The J gene is TRBJ2-3, the V gene TRBV11-2; 8 bases fit TRBD2. The CDR3 runs to 16 residues. Looked up from germline, CDR1 is SGHAT and CDR2 is FQNNGV. V gave up 2 bases and J gave up 1 base; unmatched junction bases: 5. The CDR3 loop reads CASSLNGRGGTDTQYF. DNA for the CDR3: TGTGCCAGCAGCTTAAATGGGCGGGGGGGCACAGATACGCAGTATTTT.

V usage is TRBV7-9 and J usage is TRBJ1-1, with 8 bases that match TRBD1. Germline values: CDR1 SEHNR, CDR2 FQNEAQ (reference sequence). This CDR3 is built from 15 residues. V shed 5 bases and J 0 bases; nucleotides not matched to a gene: 5. The DNA of the CDR3 is TGTGCCAGCAGCATCAGGACAGGGATGAACACTGAAGCTTTCTTT. Translated, it gives CASSIRTGMNTEAFF.

The chain carries TRBV9 and TRBJ2-1; D remains ambiguous. This CDR3 is built from 11 residues. Germline V CDR1 and CDR2: SGDLS, YYNGEE. V was pared by 3 bases and J by 10 bases, with 8 bases between. The CDR3 nucleotides read TGTGCCAGCAGCGGGGCTACCGAGCAGTTCTTC. Encoded protein: CASSGATEQFF.

The J gene is TRBJ2-1, the V gene TRBV15, with 9 bases fitting TRBD1. This CDR3 comprises 14 residues. Germline V gives CDR1 LNHNV, CDR2 YYDKDF (reference sequence). J lost 1 base, V lost 8 bases, and 3 bases had no gene match. CDR3 bases: TGTGCCACCTTGACAGGGGGTTCCTACAATGAGCAGTTCTTC. It is translated as CATLTGGSYNEQFF.

The V gene is TRBV29-1, the J gene TRBJ2-2, with a weak D call TRBD2 (6 bases). CDR3 size: 13 residues. Trimming left V 7 bases short and J 2 bases short, with 11 bases between. Germline loops: CDR1 SQVTM, CDR2 ANQGSEA. This chain's CDR3 is CSAGLPNTGELFF. In DNA form, the CDR3 reads TGCAGCGCGGGACTCCCTAACACCGGGGAGCTGTTTTTT.

This chain links TRBV14 with TRBJ1-2; D might be TRBD1 (6 bases). Germline V gene sequence: CDR1 SGHDN, CDR2 FVKESK. The CDR3 contains 17 residues. V lost 1 base and J 1 base, leaving 16 bases between the germline ends. The chain's CDR3 is CASSQVQRGSYNYGYTF. CDR3 DNA sequence: TGTGCCAGCAGCCAAGTACAGAGGGGGTCTTATAACTATGGCTACACCTTC. Complete variable domain (other parts from reference TRBV14 and TRBJ1-2): EAGVTQFPSHSVIEKGQTVTLRCDPISGHDNLYWYRRVMGKEIKFLLHFVKESKQDESGMPNNRFLAERTGGTYSTLKVQPAELEDSGVYFCASSQVQRGSYNYGYTFGSGTRLTVV.

The chain joins TRBV28 to TRBJ1-2; TRBD1 matches at 8 bases. The CDR3 extends over 14 amino acids. CDR1 and CDR2 (germline): MDHEN, SYDVKM. V was pared by 6 bases and J by 2 bases, with 5 bases of the junction left unmatched. The CDR3 nucleotides read TGTGCCAGCAGGTTGACAGGGGCAAACTATGGCTACACCTTC. Its translation: CASRLTGANYGYTF.

This sequence joins TRBV12-3 or TRBV12-4 and TRBJ1-1, with no clear D. Trimming shortened V by 6 bases and J by 4 bases, and 9 bases separated the two germline ends. The CDR3 covers 12 residues. The CDR3 DNA sequence: TGTGCCAGCAGCCTTACGTCCACTGAAGCTTTCTTT. Protein sequence: CASSLTSTEAFF.

This clone was recorded only once. This sequence joins TRBV27 and TRBJ2-5, with a tentative D call TRBD2 (6 bases). CDR3 length equals 13 residues. CDR1 and CDR2 (germline): MNHEY, SMNVEV (reference sequence). V shed 5 bases and J shed 4 bases, with 11 bases lying between them. This chain's CDR3 is CASSPRRGETQYF. The CDR3 coding sequence is TGTGCCAGCAGTCCTAGGAGGGGAGAGACCCAGTACTTC.

The chain links TRBV5-4 to TRBJ1-2; tentatively, D is TRBD1 (6 bases). The CDR3 runs 13 residues. Trimming shortened V by 4 bases and J by 4 bases, and 11 bases separated the two germline ends. Per the germline V gene, CDR1 is SGHNT and CDR2 is YYREEE (reference sequence). The CDR3 nucleotides are TGTGCCAGCAGCGCACAGGGTTCCTATGGCTACACCTTC. It yields the protein CASSAQGSYGYTF.

V is TRBV4-3 and J is TRBJ2-2; D call uncertain. Per germline, CDR1 LGHNA and CDR2 YSLEER. V was cut by 0 bases and J by 0 bases, with 5 bases left in between. There are 15 residues in the CDR3. In DNA, the CDR3 is TGCGCCAGCAGCCAAGATGGTACGAACACCGGGGAGCTGTTTTTT. The encoded protein is CASSQDGTNTGELFF.